One and the same sample provided the 20 T cell receptor beta chains below, sequenced in a study of blood T cell repertoires in COVID-19. Measured with immunoSEQ multiplex PCR; TCRdb has only the in-frame clones, and not every one. The table includes 150,000 or so clones, 60% to 85% detected once. Material for sequencing was peripheral blood. Every receptor here comes from a woman of 80 years or more with active or convalescent COVID-19.

In this sample, this clone turned up a few times. The chain links TRBV5-1 to TRBJ2-1, with 9 nucleotides matching TRBD1. V trimming: 4 bases; J trimming: 1 base; junction bases outside the gene matches: 6. CDR1 is SGHRS, CDR2 YFSETQ, per germline. The CDR3 is 16 amino acids. The CDR3: CASSIFDRGSYNEQFF. The CDR3 DNA is TGCGCCAGCAGCATATTCGACAGGGGGTCCTACAATGAGCAGTTCTTC.

This chain uses TRBV27 with TRBJ2-1; TRBD2 is a possible D gene (6 bases). The CDR3 sequence is 15 residues long. From germline, CDR1 is MNHEY and CDR2 SMNVEV (reference sequence). Trimming stripped 2 bases from V and 2 bases from J, with 10 bases between. The CDR3 spells CASSLRRGPYNEQFF. The DNA of the CDR3 is TGTGCCAGCAGTTTACGGCGGGGACCCTACAATGAGCAGTTCTTC.

The rearrangement uses TRBV3-1 (or the pseudogene TRBV3-2) and TRBJ2-7; 10 bases align to TRBD2. This CDR3 is 14 amino acids long. J was trimmed by 3 bases and V by 2 bases; bases with no gene match: 1. Germline CDR1 is LGHDT and CDR2 is YNNKEL (reference sequence). CDR3 in DNA: TGTGCCAGCAGCCAAAGCGGGGGGGGCTACGAGCAGTACTTC. It is translated as CASSQSGGGYEQYF.

The chain combines TRBV2 with TRBJ1-2; the D gene is possibly TRBD1 (6 bases). The germline gives CDR1 SNHLY, CDR2 FYNNEI. Trimming took 2 bases from V and 6 from J, leaving 13 bases between them. This CDR3 is built from 14 residues. In DNA form, the CDR3 reads TGTGCCAGCAGTGAATACGGGACAAACCATGGCTACACCTTC. Translated, it gives CASSEYGTNHGYTF.

The sample holds one count of this clone. The chain has TRBV6-1 and TRBJ1-2; no clear D gene. CDR3 size: 17 residues. V was shortened by 1 base and J by 1 base, with 16 bases between the two germline ends. Germline CDR1 is MNHNS and CDR2 is SASEGT. The CDR3 bases are TGTGCCAGCAGTGAAGGGGTACTACCTTTCTTTAACTATGGCTACACCTTC. Translated, it gives CASSEGVLPFFNYGYTF.

V gene TRBV10-1 combines with J gene TRBJ2-1, with D unclear. The CDR3 extends over 13 amino acids. Trimming took 2 bases from V and 7 from J, leaving 9 bases between them. CDR1 is WNHNN, CDR2 SYGVQD, per germline (reference sequence). The CDR3 here is CASSEVGRNEQFF. In DNA, the CDR3 is TGCGCCAGCAGTGAGGTTGGTCGGAATGAGCAGTTCTTC.

The rearrangement links TRBV2 to TRBJ2-7, with 8 bases lining up with TRBD2. CDR3 length: 13 amino acids. Trimming at V came to 9 bases and at J to 1 base, leaving 5 bases not matched to a gene. CDR1 is SNHLY and CDR2 is FYNNEI in the germline V gene. The DNA of the CDR3 is TGTGCCAGTCTCGGGGGGGAATCCTACGAGCAGTACTTC. It is translated as CASLGGESYEQYF.

The V gene is TRBV19, the J gene TRBJ2-6; D is unresolved. CDR3 size: 16 residues. Germline V lookup: CDR1 LNHDA, CDR2 SQIVND (reference sequence). The V and J ends lost 9 bases and 0 bases respectively, with 15 bases between them. The CDR3 DNA follows: TGTGCCAGCCATAGAGGCGAGAGCTCTGGGGCCAACGTCCTGACTTTC. This translates into CASHRGESSGANVLTF.

This clone occurred a few times. This chain links TRBV7-9 with TRBJ1-2; D remains ambiguous. V lost 10 bases and J 1 base, leaving 16 bases between the germline ends. This CDR3 is built from 14 residues. From germline, CDR1 is SEHNR and CDR2 FQNEAQ (reference sequence). The CDR3 is CATGILGYNYGYTF. The CDR3 DNA is TGTGCCACCGGGATTCTAGGTTATAACTATGGCTACACCTTC.

This rearrangement joins TRBV7-3 to TRBJ2-1; the match to TRBD2 covers 8 bases. From germline, CDR1 is SGHTA and CDR2 FQGTGA. The trim removed 1 base at V and 0 bases at J, leaving 5 bases unmatched. This CDR3 is 17 amino acids long. The CDR3 reads CASSLRGSGSSYNEQFF. In DNA, the CDR3 is TGTGCCAGCAGCTTAAGGGGAAGCGGGAGCTCCTACAATGAGCAGTTCTTC.

The chain joins TRBV2 to TRBJ2-2, with D possibly TRBD1 on 5 matching bases. CDR1 is SNHLY and CDR2 is FYNNEI in the germline V gene. The CDR3 contains 15 residues. V lost 4 bases, J lost 1 base, and 10 bases lay in between. CDR3 region: CASSGGRVNTGELFF. In DNA form, the CDR3 reads TGTGCCAGCAGTGGTGGCAGGGTGAACACCGGGGAGCTGTTTTTT.

The chain joins TRBV4-1 to TRBJ1-2; D uncertain. CDR1 MGHRA and CDR2 YSYEKL come from the germline V gene. The CDR3 covers 18 residues. The ends were cut back, 0 bases at V and 0 bases at J, with 17 bases in the middle. CDR3 in amino acids: CASSQDPSLRGSNYGYTF. The CDR3 DNA follows: TGCGCCAGCAGCCAAGATCCGAGTCTCCGGGGTTCTAACTATGGCTACACCTTC.

The chain combines TRBV15 with TRBJ2-5; a possible D gene is TRBD2 (5 bases). V lost 5 bases, J lost 3 bases, and 13 bases lay in between. The CDR3 spans 14 residues. Germline lookup yields CDR1 LNHNV and CDR2 YYDKDF (reference sequence). DNA for the CDR3: TGTGCCACCAGCCTCCCTGGAGGTGAAGAGACCCAGTACTTC. The encoded protein is CATSLPGGEETQYF.

Here the CDR3 reads CATSRNLGQYTEAFF. CDR3 DNA sequence: TGTGCCACCAGCAGAAACTTGGGACAGTACACTGAAGCTTTCTTT. The V and J genes are TRBV15 and TRBJ1-1; TRBD1 aligns across 7 bases. This CDR3 contains 15 residues. Germline V lookup: CDR1 LNHNV, CDR2 YYDKDF (reference sequence). J was trimmed by 3 bases and V by 2 bases; bases with no gene match: 6.

This clone has more than one count but fewer than ten. The chain employs TRBV5-1 and TRBJ2-1; D not certain. Per the germline V gene, CDR1 is SGHRS and CDR2 is YFSETQ. CDR3 length: 15 amino acids. The V and J ends lost 0 bases and 0 bases respectively, with 7 bases between them. The DNA of the CDR3 is TGCGCCAGCAGCTTGGGGTTTAGCTCCTACAATGAGCAGTTCTTC. It specifies CASSLGFSSYNEQFF. Together with reference TRBV5-1 and TRBJ2-1, the CDR3 gives the full variable domain: KAGVTQTPRYLIKTRGQQVTLSCSPISGHRSVSWYQQTPGQGLQFLFEYFSETQRNKGNFPGRFSGRQFSNSRSEMNVSTLELGDSALYLCASSLGFSSYNEQFFGPGTRLTVL.

The chain is built from TRBV11-2 and TRBJ1-6; D might be TRBD1 (5 bases). CDR3 length equals 14 residues. Germline CDR1 and CDR2: SGHAT and FQNNGV. V lost 4 bases, J lost 8 bases, and 12 bases lay in between. The CDR3, as DNA: TGTGCCAGCAGCTCCCCGGGGGGTCATTCACCCCTCCACTTT. Its translation: CASSSPGGHSPLHF.

V and J are TRBV5-1 and TRBJ2-1; TRBD2 might be the D (5 bases). The length of the CDR3 is 15 residues. Trimming stripped 1 base from V and 4 bases from J, with 12 bases between. Per germline, CDR1 SGHRS and CDR2 YFSETQ. CDR3 DNA: TGCGCCAGCAGCTTGCCCCGGGGAGCTTACAATGAGCAGTTCTTC. It is translated as CASSLPRGAYNEQFF.

The chain joins TRBV5-1 to TRBJ1-6; TRBD1 is a possible D gene (6 bases). The CDR3 is made up of 15 amino acids. Trimming took off 1 base at V and 5 bases at J, with 10 bases between the two ends. Looked up from germline, CDR1 is SGHRS and CDR2 is YFSETQ. The CDR3 sequence: CASSLQGQDNSPLHF. The CDR3 DNA reads as TGCGCCAGCAGCTTGCAGGGGCAGGATAATTCACCCCTCCACTTT.

The chain is built from TRBV18 and TRBJ2-2, with D hard to call. Germline values: CDR1 KGHSH, CDR2 LQKENI. This CDR3 is 11 amino acids long. V was pared by 10 bases and J by 1 base, with 4 bases between. The CDR3 reads CATQNTGELFF. The CDR3, as DNA: TGTGCCACCCAGAACACCGGGGAGCTGTTTTTT.

This chain joins TRBV3-1 (or the pseudogene TRBV3-2) and TRBJ1-5; a weak D match, TRBD1 (5 bases). Germline V gene data show CDR1 as LGHDT and CDR2 as YNNKEL (reference sequence). With 5 bases removed from V and 4 bases from J, the gap between germline ends came to 12 bases. The CDR3 is 14 residues long. In nucleotides, the CDR3 is TGTGCCAGCAGCGCAGACAGAGTAAATCAGCCCCAGCATTTT. As protein: CASSADRVNQPQHF.